This T cell receptor (beta chain) is from a study of T cell repertoires in cytomegalovirus infection. A few counts support this clonotype. MiXCR, applied by TCRdb to the reads, yields one record per CDR3 protein. The data hold 180,000 or so distinct CDR3 sequences, with roughly a sixth observed a single time. The source material was CD8+ T cells from PBMCs. The clonotype comes from a human donor in good health (CMV status not recorded). Some clones in this sample may be carry-over from other donors' samples.

The CDR3 spells CASISSAGLNTEAFF. The CDR3 nucleotides are TGTGCCAGCATCTCCTCAGCCGGGTTGAACACTGAAGCTTTCTTT. The chain joins TRBV6-2 or TRBV6-3 to TRBJ1-1, with D unclear. The CDR3 runs to 15 residues. V was cut by 7 bases and J by 0 bases, with 15 bases left in between. The germline V gene has CDR1 MNHEY and CDR2 SVGEGT.